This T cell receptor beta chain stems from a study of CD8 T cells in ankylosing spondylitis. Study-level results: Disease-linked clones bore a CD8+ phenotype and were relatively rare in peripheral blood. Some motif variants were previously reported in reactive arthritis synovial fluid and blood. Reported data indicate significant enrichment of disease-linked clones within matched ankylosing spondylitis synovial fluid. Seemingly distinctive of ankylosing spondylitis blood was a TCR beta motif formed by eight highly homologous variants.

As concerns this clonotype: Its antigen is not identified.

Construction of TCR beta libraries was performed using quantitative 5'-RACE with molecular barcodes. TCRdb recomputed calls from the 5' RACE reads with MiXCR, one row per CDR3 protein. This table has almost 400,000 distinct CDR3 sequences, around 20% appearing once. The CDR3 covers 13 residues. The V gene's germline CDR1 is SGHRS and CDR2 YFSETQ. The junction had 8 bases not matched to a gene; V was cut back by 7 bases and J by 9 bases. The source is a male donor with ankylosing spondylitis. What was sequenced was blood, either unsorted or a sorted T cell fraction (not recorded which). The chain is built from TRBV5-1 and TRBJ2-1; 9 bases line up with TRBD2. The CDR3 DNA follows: TGCGCCAGCTTACCAGGTAGCGGGAGTGAGCAGTTCTTC. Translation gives CASLPGSGSEQFF.